The 25 T cell receptor beta chains below were found in one sample sequenced in a study of Tregs in tolerant kidney transplant recipients. Here immunoSEQ multiplex PCR was the method, and the copy in TCRdb shows in-frame clones only, minus some. The repertoire holds about 240,000 clones, with more than 65% as singletons. Sequences were obtained from CD4+ T cells from blood. The receptor set was obtained from a human donor in good health.

This chain links TRBV30 with TRBJ1-6; no clear D gene. This CDR3 has 13 amino acids. V lost 3 bases, J lost 12 bases, and 15 bases lay in between. Germline V gene lookup returns CDR1 GTSNPN and CDR2 SVGIG (reference sequence). In DNA, the CDR3 is TGTGCCTGGAGGCGGACTTTACCCCAACCCCTCCACTTT. Translated, it gives CAWRRTLPQPLHF. The full variable domain, its missing parts supplied by reference TRBV30 and TRBJ1-6, is SQTIHQWPATLVQPVGSPLSLECTVEGTSNPNLYWYRQAAGRGLQLLFYSVGIGQISSEVPQNLSASRPQDRQFILSSKKLLLSDSGFYLCAWRRTLPQPLHFGNGTRLTVT.

J is TRBJ2-2 and V is TRBV29-1; 8 bases are shared with TRBD2. With V trimmed by 6 bases and J by 5 bases, 8 bases remained unmatched. The V gene's germline CDR1 is SQVTM and CDR2 ANQGSEA. The length of the CDR3 is 14 residues. The CDR3 sequence: CSVAVLAGTGELFF. The CDR3 DNA reads TGCAGCGTAGCTGTGCTAGCGGGTACCGGGGAGCTGTTTTTT.

A word on this clone: Different DNA sequences within this sample yield the same CDR3. The chain carries TRBV5-1 and TRBJ1-2, with D perhaps TRBD1 (5 bases). The germline V and J ends were trimmed by 4 bases and 2 bases, with 9 bases remaining between them. Looked up from germline, CDR1 is SGHRS and CDR2 is YFSETQ. This CDR3 contains 13 residues. This CDR3 reads CASSLGGNYGYTF. The CDR3 DNA reads TGCGCCAGCAGCCTGGGGGGGAACTATGGCTACACCTTC.

The chain has TRBV18 and TRBJ1-1, with D possibly being TRBD1 (6 bases). The ends were cut back, 4 bases at V and 3 bases at J, with 18 bases in the middle. The germline V gene encodes CDR1 KGHSH and CDR2 LQKENI. This CDR3 comprises 16 residues. The CDR3 region is CASSQGTPQTDTEAFF. The CDR3 DNA reads TGTGCCAGCTCACAGGGGACACCCCAAACGGACACTGAAGCTTTCTTT.

The sample holds a few counts of this clone. The chain carries TRBV5-1 and TRBJ2-1; D perhaps matches TRBD2 (5 bases). CDR3 length: 16 amino acids. V was clipped by 1 base and J by 0 bases, with 11 bases between them. The germline V gene has CDR1 SGHRS and CDR2 YFSETQ. CDR3 coding DNA: TGCGCCAGCAGCTTGACACCTAGCAACTCCTACAATGAGCAGTTCTTC. It codes for CASSLTPSNSYNEQFF.

The V gene is TRBV19, the J gene TRBJ1-1; TRBD1 is a possible D gene (6 bases). Per germline, CDR1 LNHDA and CDR2 SQIVND (reference sequence). The length of the CDR3 is 17 residues. V dropped 3 bases and J dropped 4 bases, with 21 bases sitting between them. This chain's CDR3 is CASSILMLGAGGTEAFF. In DNA, the CDR3 is TGTGCCAGTAGTATCTTAATGCTGGGGGCGGGCGGCACTGAAGCTTTCTTT.

The sample holds a few counts of this clone. The chain carries TRBV5-1 and TRBJ1-4; D not resolved. Germline CDR1 is SGHRS and CDR2 is YFSETQ. This CDR3 is built from 16 residues. Trimming shortened V by 2 bases and J by 7 bases, and 18 bases separated the two germline ends. CDR3 coding DNA: TGCGCCAGCAGCTTTGGAACCGGGAACGGCGTTGAAAAACTGTTTTTT. Translating gives CASSFGTGNGVEKLFF.

The J gene is TRBJ2-3, the V gene TRBV2; D is uncertain. The CDR3 has 13 amino acids. Germline V gives CDR1 SNHLY, CDR2 FYNNEI. V was clipped by 7 bases and J by 1 base, with 9 bases between them. As DNA, the CDR3 is TGTGCCAGCAACAATGAGGGCACAGATACGCAGTATTTT. It translates to CASNNEGTDTQYF.

The gene calls are TRBV10-1 and TRBJ2-3, with unresolved D. V gave up 3 bases and J gave up 0 bases, with 10 bases separating them. This CDR3 region has 15 residues. The germline CDR1 and CDR2 sequences are WNHNN and SYGVQD (reference sequence). CDR3 region: CASSDSGLSTDTQYF. CDR3 DNA: TGCGCCAGCAGTGACTCAGGATTAAGCACAGATACGCAGTATTTT.

Turning to this clone: The sample has other DNA sequences that encode this CDR3 too. V usage is TRBV7-6 and J usage is TRBJ2-3; D remains unclear. Between the trimmed V and J ends, which lost 2 bases and 0 bases, there was a span of 6 bases. This CDR3 has 14 residues. CDR1 is SGHVS, CDR2 FNYEAQ, per germline. Written as DNA, the CDR3 is TGTGCCAGCAGCTTAAGTCCCAGCACAGATACGCAGTATTTT. This codes for CASSLSPSTDTQYF.

Here the CDR3 reads CASSLLGSYEQYF. In DNA, the CDR3 is TGTGCCAGCAGCCTACTAGGGAGCTACGAGCAGTACTTC. The rearrangement uses TRBV5-6 and TRBJ2-7; TRBD2 is a possible D gene (5 bases). CDR1 and CDR2 (germline): SGHDT, YYEEEE. V was shortened by 4 bases and J by 3 bases, with 11 bases between the two germline ends. The CDR3 spans 13 residues.

The chain uses TRBV5-1 and TRBJ2-7; D uncertain. The CDR3 contains 13 residues. Trimming stripped 0 bases from V and 5 bases from J, with 9 bases between. Germline V gene sequence: CDR1 SGHRS, CDR2 YFSETQ. CDR3 coding DNA: TGCGCCAGCAGCTTGGGCCGTAGGGACGAGCAGTACTTC. It specifies CASSLGRRDEQYF.

This chain links TRBV7-2 with TRBJ1-5; maybe TRBD1 (6 bases). V lost 5 bases, J lost 6 bases, and 17 bases lay in between. Germline CDR1 reads SGHTA; CDR2 reads FQGNSA. This CDR3 has 15 residues. CDR3 protein: CASSTVSGTLQPQHF. As DNA, the CDR3 is TGTGCCAGCAGCACCGTGAGCGGGACACTTCAGCCCCAGCATTTT.

This clone was picked up a small number of times. This chain connects TRBV19 to TRBJ1-5; the match to TRBD1 covers 7 bases. The J segment lost 4 bases and the V segment lost 6 bases, leaving 6 bases of the junction unmatched. In germline, CDR1 is LNHDA, CDR2 SQIVND (reference sequence). The CDR3 spans 14 residues. This CDR3 reads CASSLGQLNQPQHF. The CDR3 nucleotides read TGTGCCAGTAGCCTGGGACAGCTGAATCAGCCCCAGCATTTT.

The chain recombines TRBV6-1 with TRBJ1-3; perhaps TRBD1 as D (5 bases). Germline values: CDR1 MNHNS, CDR2 SASEGT. The V end lost 8 bases, the J end lost 2 bases, and 13 bases lay between the germline ends. The CDR3 runs 14 residues. The CDR3 bases are TGTGCCAGCGTACAGGCGAGTACTGGAAACACCATATATTTT. Residues: CASVQASTGNTIYF.

This clone has just a few counts. The chain is built from TRBV7-9 and TRBJ2-7; the match to TRBD1 covers 8 bases. Germline CDR1 reads SEHNR; CDR2 reads FQNEAQ (reference sequence). Trimming cost V 5 bases and J 1 base; bases outside gene matches: 1. This CDR3 contains 13 residues. CDR3 sequence: CASSHRGSYEQYF. CDR3 coding DNA: TGTGCCAGCAGCCACAGGGGGTCCTACGAGCAGTACTTC.

The chain has TRBV2 and TRBJ1-1; TRBD1 might be the D (5 bases). This CDR3 has 12 residues. The V end lost 3 bases, the J end lost 7 bases, and 9 bases lay between the germline ends. The germline gives CDR1 SNHLY, CDR2 FYNNEI. The CDR3 sequence: CASSEKGYEAFF. The DNA for the CDR3 is TGTGCCAGCAGTGAGAAGGGGTATGAAGCTTTCTTT.

The rearrangement uses TRBV11-2 and TRBJ1-2, with D possibly matching TRBD1 (6 bases). The V end lost 7 bases, the J end lost 7 bases, and 16 bases lay between the germline ends. Germline lookup yields CDR1 SGHAT and CDR2 FQNNGV. The CDR3 runs to 13 residues. CDR3 amino acids: CASKGGRGIGYTF. The CDR3 DNA reads TGTGCCAGCAAGGGGGGCAGGGGAATTGGCTACACCTTC. Complete variable domain (other parts from reference TRBV11-2 and TRBJ1-2): EAGVAQSPRYKIIEKRQSVAFWCNPISGHATLYWYQQILGQGPKLLIQFQNNGVVDDSQLPKDRFSAERLKGVDSTLKIQPAKLEDSAVYLCASKGGRGIGYTFGSGTRLTVV.

This clone appeared a few times. The chain combines TRBV5-6 with TRBJ2-1; D may correspond to TRBD1 or TRBD2 (5 bases each). Trimming shortened V by 3 bases and J by 0 bases, and 10 bases separated the two germline ends. Germline V gene data show CDR1 as SGHDT and CDR2 as YYEEEE. CDR3 length: 15 amino acids. CDR3 sequence reads: CASSSGRGSYNEQFF. In nucleotides, the CDR3 is TGTGCCAGCAGCTCGGGACGGGGCTCCTACAATGAGCAGTTCTTC.

The chain employs TRBV9 and TRBJ1-3; TRBD1 agrees at 7 bases. After removal of 3 bases from V and 4 bases from J, the junction contained 4 bases not matched to a gene. The V gene's germline CDR1 is SGDLS and CDR2 YYNGEE. This CDR3 has 14 residues. The CDR3 loop is CASSARGVGNTIYF. CDR3 in DNA: TGTGCCAGCAGCGCCAGGGGGGTGGGAAACACCATATATTTT.

This clone was detected only once. This chain connects TRBV21-1 to TRBJ2-6. TRBV21-1 is noted as a pseudogene. The CDR3 has 18 amino acids. CDR3 coding DNA: TGTGCCAGCAGCGAACTGCCTAAGGGGGAGGCTGGGGCCAACGTCCTGACTTTC. This codes for CASSELPKGEAGANVLTF.

The chain carries TRBV6-5 and TRBJ1-1; no firm D call. Germline CDR1 and CDR2: MNHEY and SVGAGI. The ends were cut back, 2 bases at V and 6 bases at J, with 10 bases in the middle. This CDR3 has 13 residues. The CDR3 DNA is TGTGCCAGCAGTTACGGGGTTGACGCTGAAGCTTTCTTT. Its protein product is CASSYGVDAEAFF.

J is TRBJ2-2 and V is TRBV10-3, with TRBD1 identical over 11 bases. J was trimmed by 5 bases and V by 5 bases; bases with no gene match: 16. The CDR3 extends over 19 amino acids. Germline CDR1 ENHRY, CDR2 SYGVKD. DNA of the CDR3: TGTGCCATCAGTTTTGGAGGACAGGGGGCGCGTCTATGGACCGGGGAGCTGTTTTTT. Protein product: CAISFGGQGARLWTGELFF.

This chain uses TRBV6-5 with TRBJ1-2; D is unclear. CDR3 length equals 14 residues. V was shortened by 6 bases and J by 4 bases, with 15 bases between the two germline ends. Per germline, CDR1 MNHEY and CDR2 SVGAGI. CDR3 protein: CASRWGTSSYGYTF. Written as DNA, the CDR3 is TGTGCCAGCAGGTGGGGTACTAGTAGCTATGGCTACACCTTC.

V usage is TRBV7-9 and J usage is TRBJ1-6, with 12 bases aligning to TRBD1. V was pared by 6 bases and J by 9 bases, with 6 bases of the junction left unmatched. The CDR3 consists of 15 residues. The germline gives CDR1 SEHNR, CDR2 FQNEAQ (reference sequence). CDR3 residues: CASSPGDRGRSPLHF. CDR3 sequence (DNA): TGTGCCAGCAGTCCAGGGGACAGGGGGCGTTCACCCCTCCACTTT. Based on the CDR3 plus reference TRBV7-9 and TRBJ1-6, the full variable domain is DTGVSQNPRHKITKRGQNVTFRCDPISEHNRLYWYRQTLGQGPEFLTYFQNEAQLEKSRLLSDRFSAERPKGSFSTLEIQRTEQGDSAMYLCASSPGDRGRSPLHFGNGTRLTVT.